Detailed here is one T cell receptor beta chain. Produced via immunoSEQ multiplex PCR; TCRdb's table is partial and in-frame only. This table holds under 130,000 clones, roughly 90% found once. This specimen belongs to a study of T cell responses to AZD1222 COVID-19 vaccine. Germline V gene sequence: CDR1 LGHDT, CDR2 YNNKEL (reference sequence). Trimming pared 4 bases from V and 8 bases from J, leaving 15 bases between. CDR3 length: 14 amino acids. This sample comprised peripheral blood, obtained on day 0 of AZD1222 vaccination. This receptor was obtained from an adult in good health. The chain is built from TRBV3-1 (or the pseudogene TRBV3-2) and TRBJ2-1; D is perhaps TRBD1 or TRBD2 (5 bases each). The CDR3 region is CASSLRGVRDEQFF. The DNA of the CDR3 is TGTGCCAGCAGCCTCCGAGGGGTCCGCGATGAGCAGTTCTTC.